This TCR beta chain was identified during a study of blood T cell repertoires in COVID-19. Study details: COVID-19 samples, acute and convalescent, were from the United States, Italy and Spain.

CDR1 is SQVTM, CDR2 ANQGSEA, per germline. V gave up 2 bases and J gave up 5 bases, with 9 bases separating them. The CDR3 contains 12 residues. Data came from immunoSEQ multiplex PCR; TCRdb stores just in-frame clones and leaves some out. The table has around 130,000 clones, about 81% seen once. The sequence was obtained from a woman over 75 with acute or convalescent COVID-19. Specimen: peripheral blood. The chain joins TRBV29-1 to TRBJ1-1, with D perhaps matching TRBD1 (5 bases). The CDR3 spells CSVERQGTEAFF. The CDR3 DNA is TGCAGCGTTGAACGCCAGGGAACTGAAGCTTTCTTT.